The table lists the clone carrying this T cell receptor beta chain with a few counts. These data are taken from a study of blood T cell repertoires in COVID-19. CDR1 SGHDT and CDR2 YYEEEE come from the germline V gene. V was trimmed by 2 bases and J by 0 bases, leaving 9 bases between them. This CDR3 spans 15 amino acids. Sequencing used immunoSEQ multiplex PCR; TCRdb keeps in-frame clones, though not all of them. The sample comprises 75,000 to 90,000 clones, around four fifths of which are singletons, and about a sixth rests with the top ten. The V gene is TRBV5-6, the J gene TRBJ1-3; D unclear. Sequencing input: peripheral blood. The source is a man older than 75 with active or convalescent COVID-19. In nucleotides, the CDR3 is TGTGCCAGCAGCTTACAGATTTTCTCTGGAAACACCATATATTTT. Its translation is CASSLQIFSGNTIYF. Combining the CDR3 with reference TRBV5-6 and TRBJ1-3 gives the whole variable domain DAGVTQSPTHLIKTRGQQVTLRCSPKSGHDTVSWYQQALGQGPQFIFQYYEEEERQRGNFPDRFSGHQFPNYSSELNVNALLLGDSALYLCASSLQIFSGNTIYFGEGSWLTVV.